One sample yielded the 27 T cell receptor beta chains listed below, sequenced in a study of cytomegalovirus exposure and HLA in healthy donors. The repertoire was sequenced with immunoSEQ multiplex PCR; TCRdb's copy has only in-frame clones and lacks some. The sample carries 150,000 to 180,000 clones, more than 70% recorded once. The sample comprised PBMCs. The receptors stem from a human donor in good health.

This clone was observed a few times. V is TRBV5-1 and J is TRBJ1-4; 7 bases line up with TRBD1. The CDR3 has 14 amino acids. V gave up 4 bases and J gave up 8 bases; unmatched junction bases: 8. Germline values: CDR1 SGHRS, CDR2 YFSETQ. The CDR3 protein is CASSVTGYLEKLFF. The CDR3 DNA is TGCGCCAGCAGCGTGACAGGGTATTTGGAAAAACTGTTTTTT.

V and J are TRBV6-5 and TRBJ2-7; TRBD1 agrees at 12 bases. Unmatched junction bases numbered 9, after V lost 6 bases and J lost 12 bases. Germline V gene lookup returns CDR1 MNHEY and CDR2 SVGAGI. CDR3 length: 13 amino acids. CDR3 sequence: CASRQGTGGTSYF. For the CDR3, the DNA is TGTGCCAGCAGGCAAGGGACAGGGGGCACATCGTACTTC.

This clone was found a few times. The CDR3 nucleotides are TGTGCCAGCAGTCTCGGGATTGATCAGCCCCAGCATTTT. It translates to CASSLGIDQPQHF. The rearrangement uses TRBV27 and TRBJ1-5; D gene uncertain. V lost 5 bases, J lost 5 bases, and 10 bases lay in between. This CDR3 has 13 amino acids. Germline assignment: CDR1 MNHEY and CDR2 SMNVEV (reference sequence).

V and J are TRBV27 and TRBJ1-2; 11 bases map to TRBD1. This CDR3 has 18 amino acids. After removal of 5 bases from V and 6 bases from J, the junction contained 17 bases not matched to a gene. The germline CDR1 and CDR2 sequences are MNHEY and SMNVEV (reference sequence). The CDR3 nucleotides are TGTGCCAGCAGTCCCCTCCGGGACAGGGGGGTATCGAGGGATGGCTACACCTTC. Translated, it gives CASSPLRDRGVSRDGYTF.

The chain is built from TRBV18 and TRBJ2-7; tentatively, D is TRBD1 (5 bases). The CDR3 has 15 amino acids. V was trimmed by 2 bases and J by 3 bases, leaving 14 bases between them. Germline-derived CDR1 and CDR2 are KGHSH and LQKENI. DNA for the CDR3: TGTGCCAGCTCACCAGGGCTAGGGGCTGACTACGAGCAGTACTTC. Residues: CASSPGLGADYEQYF.

As concerns this clone: The junction departs from the called germline gene at one end, perhaps through a read error. The rearrangement links TRBV6-6 to TRBJ1-1; 8 positions match TRBD1. The germline V gene encodes CDR1 MNHNY and CDR2 SVGAGI (reference sequence). The CDR3 runs to 14 residues. As DNA, the CDR3 is TGTGCCAGCAGCTACTCGGGACAGGCCGAGGAAGCTTTCTTT. This sequence encodes CASSYSGQAEEAFF.

This chain connects TRBV5-4 to TRBJ1-2; 7 nucleotides agree with TRBD1. Germline CDR1 SGHNT, CDR2 YYREEE (reference sequence). J gave up 0 bases and V 0 bases, and 11 bases lay outside the gene matches. CDR3 length equals 18 residues. In DNA form, the CDR3 reads TGTGCCAGCAGCTTGGCCAGCAACAGGGGTACGGCTAACTATGGCTACACCTTC. The encoded protein is CASSLASNRGTANYGYTF.

The genes are TRBV6-5 and TRBJ1-1, with 7 bases matching TRBD1. Germline V gene data show CDR1 as MNHEY and CDR2 as SVGAGI. CDR3 length: 15 amino acids. V shed 3 bases and J 1 base; nucleotides not matched to a gene: 5. CDR3 nucleotides: TGTGCCAGCAGTTATAACAGGGGAGGGAACACTGAAGCTTTCTTT. Protein sequence: CASSYNRGGNTEAFF.

CDR3 in amino acids: CASSPGVTEAFF. CDR3 nucleotides: TGTGCCAGCAGTCCGGGGGTCACTGAAGCTTTCTTT. V gene TRBV2 combines with J gene TRBJ1-1; D is possibly TRBD1 (5 bases). The CDR3 is made up of 12 amino acids. The V gene lost 5 bases and the J gene lost 4 bases, with 8 bases spanning the gap. Germline V CDR1 and CDR2: SNHLY, FYNNEI.

This chain uses TRBV9 with TRBJ1-6; 7 nucleotides agree with TRBD1. The germline gives CDR1 SGDLS, CDR2 YYNGEE. This CDR3 has 14 amino acids. The V and J ends lost 0 bases and 11 bases, in that order; junction bases with no gene match: 5. CDR3 coding DNA: TGTGCCAGCAGCGTAGAGCCAGGGGGTCCACCCCTCCACTTT. Encoded protein: CASSVEPGGPPLHF.

The rearrangement joins TRBV4-1 to TRBJ2-1, with 7 positions matching TRBD2. CDR3 length: 19 amino acids. The V segment lost 0 bases and the J segment 8 bases; nucleotides outside the gene matches: 19. Germline lookup yields CDR1 MGHRA and CDR2 YSYEKL. CDR3 sequence reads: CASSQDLPSLAGDVDEQFF. Here the CDR3 DNA reads TGCGCCAGCAGCCAAGATCTTCCCTCCCTGGCGGGGGACGTGGATGAGCAGTTCTTC.

This rearrangement joins TRBV30 to TRBJ2-1; 11 bases map to TRBD2. This CDR3 comprises 15 residues. Trimming removed 2 bases from V and 6 bases from J; junction bases left unmatched: 6. Looked up from germline, CDR1 is GTSNPN and CDR2 is SVGIG (reference sequence). The CDR3: CAWSFSGRVFNEQFF. The DNA for the CDR3 is TGTGCCTGGAGTTTTAGCGGGAGGGTCTTCAATGAGCAGTTCTTC.

V gene TRBV19 combines with J gene TRBJ2-7, with 11 bases fitting TRBD1. The CDR3 totals 15 residues. CDR1 LNHDA and CDR2 SQIVND come from the germline V gene (reference sequence). Trimming took 10 bases from V and 3 from J; bases not matched to a gene: 11. Written as DNA, the CDR3 is TGTGCCACCGCTCAAACCGGGACAGGGGGCTACGAGCAGTACTTC. Translation gives CATAQTGTGGYEQYF. Full variable domain (rest looked up from reference TRBV19 and TRBJ2-7): DGGITQSPKYLFRKEGQNVTLSCEQNLNHDAMYWYRQDPGQGLRLIYYSQIVNDFQKGDIAEGYSVSREKKESFPLTVTSAQKNPTAFYLCATAQTGTGGYEQYFGPGTRLTVT.

The chain couples TRBV2 to TRBJ2-7; 9 bases agree with TRBD2. Per the germline V gene, CDR1 is SNHLY and CDR2 is FYNNEI. V gave up 7 bases and J gave up 5 bases; unmatched junction bases: 12. The CDR3 is 15 residues long. CDR3 in amino acids: CASKRRSGSSDEQYF. The CDR3, as DNA: TGTGCCAGCAAGCGCCGTAGCGGGAGTAGCGACGAGCAGTACTTC.

This chain joins TRBV19 and TRBJ1-6; D uncertain. This CDR3 is 15 amino acids long. Germline V CDR1 and CDR2: LNHDA, SQIVND (reference sequence). The V and J ends lost 6 bases and 10 bases respectively, with 19 bases between them. The CDR3 DNA reads TGTGCCAGTAGGAACCGGGGAATTCTCAACTCACCCCTCCACTTT. Amino acids: CASRNRGILNSPLHF.

The J gene is TRBJ2-5, the V gene TRBV7-6, with 10 bases aligning to TRBD2. Germline V CDR1 and CDR2: SGHVS, FNYEAQ. This CDR3 is built from 19 residues. The J segment lost 7 bases and the V segment lost 4 bases, leaving 21 bases of the junction unmatched. CDR3 bases: TGTGCCAGCAGCTCCGTTCTCAGATCCAGCGGGGGGGCCCCCGCGACCCAGTACTTC. It codes for CASSSVLRSSGGAPATQYF.

The V gene is TRBV29-1, the J gene TRBJ2-7; 7 nucleotides match TRBD2. The CDR3 extends over 14 amino acids. Germline assignment: CDR1 SQVTM and CDR2 ANQGSEA. Losses at the gene ends were 2 bases for V and 0 bases for J; bases not matched to a gene: 4. CDR3 sequence: CSVERREGSYEQYF. As DNA, the CDR3 is TGCAGCGTTGAACGGAGGGAGGGCTCCTACGAGCAGTACTTC.

This clone was counted a single time. The chain has TRBV7-9 and TRBJ2-7, with a tentative D call TRBD1 (6 bases). The CDR3 has 17 residues. CDR1 and CDR2 from the germline V gene are SEHNR and FQNEAQ (reference sequence). Trimming stripped 0 bases from V and 1 base from J, with 16 bases between. The chain's CDR3 is CASSLAPGRGDSYEQYF. The CDR3 DNA reads as TGTGCCAGCAGCTTAGCCCCAGGCAGGGGCGATTCCTACGAGCAGTACTTC.

The chain joins TRBV5-1 to TRBJ2-1; a weak D match, TRBD1 (6 bases). Germline V gene sequence: CDR1 SGHRS, CDR2 YFSETQ. The CDR3 length is 17 residues. Trimming removed 0 bases from V and 0 bases from J, with 13 bases in between. The CDR3 DNA reads as TGCGCCAGCAGCTTGGTACAGGGACAAAGCTCCTACAATGAGCAGTTCTTC. As protein: CASSLVQGQSSYNEQFF.

The CDR3 loop is CASSFGGGALTQYF. For the CDR3, the DNA is TGTGCCAGCAGTTTTGGGGGGGGCGCCCTGACCCAGTACTTC. This rearrangement joins TRBV28 to TRBJ2-5; D is possibly TRBD2 (7 bases). Germline V CDR1 and CDR2: MDHEN, SYDVKM. The CDR3 loop spans 14 amino acids. Deletions cut 3 bases from V and 7 bases from J, with 15 bases between.

The chain carries TRBV28 and TRBJ2-1; D is possibly TRBD1 (6 bases). Trimming removed 1 base from V and 9 bases from J, with 13 bases in between. The CDR3 consists of 14 residues. Looked up from germline, CDR1 is MDHEN and CDR2 is SYDVKM. CDR3 nucleotide sequence: TGTGCCAGCAGTTTATTCGGGACAAACGGTGAGCAGTTCTTC. Its protein product is CASSLFGTNGEQFF.

The rearrangement links TRBV4-2 to TRBJ1-5, with no clear D. The V end was cut by 0 bases, the J end by 1 base, with 4 bases between. Germline-derived CDR1 and CDR2 are LGHNA and YNFKEQ. The CDR3 totals 14 residues. For the CDR3, the DNA is TGTGCCAGCAGCCAAGATCAAAGCAATCAGCCCCAGCATTTT. Translation gives CASSQDQSNQPQHF.

J is TRBJ2-3 and V is TRBV30, with D perhaps matching TRBD1 (5 bases). The germline V and J ends were trimmed by 2 bases and 2 bases, with 20 bases remaining between them. Looked up from germline, CDR1 is GTSNPN and CDR2 is SVGIG (reference sequence). This CDR3 is built from 17 residues. The CDR3 bases are TGTGCCTGGAGTTCATCCCTCCAGGGCATACACACAGATACGCAGTATTTT. The encoded protein is CAWSSSLQGIHTDTQYF.

The chain carries TRBV7-9 and TRBJ1-5; 12 bases fit TRBD1. CDR3 size: 15 residues. Per the germline V gene, CDR1 is SEHNR and CDR2 is FQNEAQ (reference sequence). The J segment lost 6 bases and the V segment lost 0 bases, leaving 0 bases of the junction unmatched. CDR3 in amino acids: CASSLAGQGAQPQHF. CDR3 in DNA: TGTGCCAGCAGCTTAGCGGGACAGGGGGCTCAGCCCCAGCATTTT. The full variable domain, in which reference TRBV7-9 and TRBJ1-5 provide the parts outside the CDR3, is DTGVSQNPRHKITKRGQNVTFRCDPISEHNRLYWYRQTLGQGPEFLTYFQNEAQLEKSRLLSDRFSAERPKGSFSTLEIQRTEQGDSAMYLCASSLAGQGAQPQHFGDGTRLSIL.

CDR3 sequence reads: CASSARTGSGTFF. CDR3 nucleotide sequence: TGTGCCAGCAGCGCCCGGACAGGGTCGGGTACTTTCTTT. The gene calls are TRBV11-3 and TRBJ1-1; 8 bases align to TRBD1. The germline V gene encodes CDR1 SGHNT and CDR2 YENEEA. The V segment lost 5 bases and the J segment 12 bases; nucleotides outside the gene matches: 11. The CDR3 extends over 13 amino acids.

This chain connects TRBV7-2 to TRBJ2-7; the D is unclear. This CDR3 has 13 amino acids. Germline V gene sequence: CDR1 SGHTA, CDR2 FQGNSA. V gave up 3 bases and J gave up 7 bases, with 13 bases separating them. CDR3 amino acids: CASSFEAYLEQYF. CDR3 nucleotide sequence: TGTGCCAGCAGCTTCGAAGCCTATTTGGAGCAGTACTTC.

CDR3 region: CASSSGDFMGSYEQYF. CDR3 coding DNA: TGTGCCAGCAGCAGCGGCGACTTTATGGGCTCCTACGAGCAGTACTTC. The chain couples TRBV7-9 to TRBJ2-7; possible D gene TRBD2, 5 bases. Between the trimmed V and J ends, which lost 5 bases and 0 bases, there was a span of 17 bases. CDR1 is SEHNR, CDR2 FQNEAQ, per germline (reference sequence). This CDR3 spans 16 amino acids.